This TCR beta chain was retrieved from a study of identifying expanded T cells in peripheral blood. The study, taken as a whole, reports: Variance in clone template counts between roughly 2-week samples significantly increased with total template count across all healthy donors. Approximately 1.2 clones differed between technical replicates, versus roughly 16 and 20 over time.

The repertoire was sequenced with immunoSEQ multiplex PCR; TCRdb's copy has only in-frame clones and lacks some. The sample shows some 100,000 clones, around nine tenths of them seen only once. No infections or other immune events were documented during collection. V lost 4 bases and J lost 4, with 9 bases in between. Per the germline V gene, CDR1 is SGHNT and CDR2 is YYREEE (reference sequence). The CDR3 is 13 amino acids. Comments on this clone: What it recognizes is unknown.

V is TRBV5-4 and J is TRBJ2-1; D is unresolved. The TCR originated in a person aged 18 to 70 in good health. Sequencing was done on a sample of blood. The CDR3 DNA sequence: TGTGCCAGCAGCCCCGGTGGATACAATGAGCAGTTCTTC. It encodes CASSPGGYNEQFF.